These 27 T cell receptor beta chains originate from one sample sequenced in a study of identical twins. MiXCR was run by TCRdb on the 5' RACE reads, yielding one entry per CDR3 protein. The data show some 560,000 distinct CDR3 sequences, roughly 9.5% seen once. This sample also belongs to another study, concerning yellow fever vaccine responses in identical twins.

The sequencing input was PBMCs. The receptors stem from a woman between 18 and 30 years old in good health.

The chain has TRBV6-2 or TRBV6-3 and TRBJ2-7; TRBD1 matches 10 bases. The length of the CDR3 is 15 residues. Unmatched junction bases numbered 10, after V lost 6 bases and J lost 5 bases. The germline gives CDR1 MNHEY, CDR2 SVGEGT. DNA for the CDR3: TGTGCCAGCAGGCGCCTTGGGACAGGGGTTAACGAGCAGTACTTC. This encodes CASRRLGTGVNEQYF.

This clonotype was found a few times. The CDR3 spells CASSFRQGREAFF. CDR3 coding DNA: TGTGCCAGCAGCTTCCGACAGGGGCGAGAAGCTTTCTTT. The chain uses TRBV7-9 and TRBJ1-1, with 8 bases fitting TRBD1. The CDR3 has 13 residues. With V trimmed by 3 bases and J by 8 bases, 5 bases remained unmatched. Germline loops: CDR1 SEHNR, CDR2 FQNEAQ (reference sequence). The whole variable domain, remainder taken from reference TRBV7-9 and TRBJ1-1, is DTGVSQNPRHKITKRGQNVTFRCDPISEHNRLYWYRQTLGQGPEFLTYFQNEAQLEKSRLLSDRFSAERPKGSFSTLEIQRTEQGDSAMYLCASSFRQGREAFFGQGTRLTVV.

J is TRBJ2-1 and V is TRBV12-3 or TRBV12-4; 9 bases agree with TRBD2. V shed 2 bases and J 7 bases; nucleotides not matched to a gene: 6. The CDR3 is 15 residues long. The CDR3 reads CASSLLAGPRNEQFF. The DNA for the CDR3 is TGTGCCAGCAGTTTACTAGCGGGGCCAAGGAATGAGCAGTTCTTC.

Here the CDR3 DNA reads TGTGCCAGCAGTTACTCGTTGGGTGAAAAGACCTACGAGCAGTACTTC. Translating gives CASSYSLGEKTYEQYF. The chain recombines TRBV6-5 with TRBJ2-7; D unclear. CDR3 length: 16 amino acids. The V end lost 0 bases, the J end lost 2 bases, and 14 bases lay between the germline ends. Per germline, CDR1 MNHEY and CDR2 SVGAGI.

Written as DNA, the CDR3 is TGTGCCAGCAGTTACGGACAGGGAGGAACGTATGGCTACACCTTC. Translating gives CASSYGQGGTYGYTF. V and J are TRBV6-5 and TRBJ1-2, with 8 bases matching TRBD1. CDR1 is MNHEY and CDR2 is SVGAGI in the germline V gene. The V segment lost 2 bases and the J segment 5 bases; nucleotides outside the gene matches: 7. This CDR3 contains 15 residues.

This chain links TRBV3-1 with TRBJ1-2; possibly TRBD1 for D (6 bases). Trimming took off 0 bases at V and 7 bases at J, with 15 bases between the two ends. Germline lookup yields CDR1 LGHDT and CDR2 YNNKEL (reference sequence). The CDR3 is made up of 15 amino acids. The chain's CDR3 is CASSQDAGGRGGYTF. CDR3 in DNA: TGTGCCAGCAGCCAAGACGCCGGGGGGCGCGGTGGCTACACCTTC.

This chain connects TRBV5-1 to TRBJ2-3; 9 bases align to TRBD2. Germline V CDR1 and CDR2: SGHRS, YFSETQ. The CDR3 totals 17 residues. J lost 2 bases, V lost 0 bases, and 7 bases had no gene match. The CDR3 sequence: CASSLAGSGGFTDTQYF. Written as DNA, the CDR3 is TGCGCCAGCAGCTTGGCCGGTAGCGGGGGATTCACAGATACGCAGTATTTT.

On this clonotype itself: One junction end disagrees with the germline gene, perhaps due to a read error. This chain uses TRBV7-7 with TRBJ2-2; TRBD2 aligns across 16 bases. The CDR3 contains 20 residues. Germline V gives CDR1 SSHAT, CDR2 FNYEAQ (reference sequence). The CDR3 DNA is TGTGCTAGCAGCCCTTCCCCGGGACTAGCGGGAGGGCCCTCCACCGGGGAGCTGTTTTTT. Protein: CASSPSPGLAGGPSTGELFF.

This clonotype was detected a few times. V is TRBV4-3 and J is TRBJ2-7; D call uncertain. The CDR3 extends over 16 amino acids. The germline CDR1 and CDR2 sequences are LGHNA and YSLEER. V gave up 0 bases and J gave up 7 bases, with 19 bases separating them. The CDR3 protein is CASSQDIAGRLWEQYF. CDR3 bases: TGCGCCAGCAGCCAAGATATTGCTGGCAGGTTGTGGGAGCAGTACTTC.

This clonotype was seen a handful of times. The chain has TRBV20-1 and TRBJ2-5, with D unclear. With 6 bases removed from V and 5 bases from J, the gap between germline ends came to 7 bases. The CDR3 runs 10 residues. Germline values: CDR1 DFQATT, CDR2 SNEGSKA (reference sequence). The CDR3 bases are TGCAGTGCGGCCGAGGAGACCCAGTACTTC. It encodes CSAAEETQYF.

This chain joins TRBV20-1 and TRBJ2-1; TRBD2 aligns across 10 bases. The germline V gene encodes CDR1 DFQATT and CDR2 SNEGSKA (reference sequence). The CDR3 runs to 19 residues. Unmatched junction bases numbered 17, after V lost 0 bases and J lost 6 bases. This CDR3 is CSARDPVLAGGLRGNEQFF. The CDR3 DNA is TGCAGTGCTAGAGATCCGGTATTAGCGGGAGGACTTCGAGGCAATGAGCAGTTCTTC.

This clonotype has only a few counts. The chain joins TRBV5-1 to TRBJ2-1; 9 bases are shared with TRBD2. Germline CDR1 reads SGHRS; CDR2 reads YFSETQ. The CDR3 spans 16 residues. J was trimmed by 5 bases and V by 0 bases; bases with no gene match: 6. CDR3 DNA: TGCGCCAGCAGCTTGGTCGGCGGGGGGGCCAACAATGAGCAGTTCTTC. It encodes CASSLVGGGANNEQFF.

The CDR3 region has the DNA TGTGCCAGCGGCCTCCGGGGGCCGGACTACGAGCAGTACTTC. As protein: CASGLRGPDYEQYF. This sequence joins TRBV5-6 and TRBJ2-7; TRBD1 or TRBD2 may be the D gene (6 bases each). The CDR3 is 14 residues long. The germline V and J ends were trimmed by 7 bases and 3 bases, with 17 bases remaining between them. Germline CDR1 reads SGHDT; CDR2 reads YYEEEE.

Ten or more counts support this clonotype. The chain couples TRBV5-6 to TRBJ2-3, with TRBD2 as a possible D gene (7 bases). The V end was cut by 2 bases, the J end by 1 base, with 20 bases between. The germline V gene encodes CDR1 SGHDT and CDR2 YYEEEE. The length of the CDR3 is 18 residues. As DNA, the CDR3 is TGTGCCAGCAGCTTCCTCGGGATCGGGGGGCTTCGCACAGATACGCAGTATTTT. It specifies CASSFLGIGGLRTDTQYF.

This clonotype has ten or more counts. The J gene is TRBJ1-4, the V gene TRBV12-3 or TRBV12-4; D is possibly TRBD1 (5 bases). The CDR3 consists of 14 residues. Trimming took off 6 bases at V and 10 bases at J, with 18 bases between the two ends. The CDR3 spells CASSKTEEQGKLFF. The CDR3 nucleotides are TGTGCCAGCAGCAAAACAGAAGAGCAGGGAAAACTGTTTTTT.

The rearrangement links TRBV7-3 to TRBJ2-6; the D gene is possibly TRBD1 (5 bases). The CDR3 spans 13 residues. V lost 6 bases, J lost 4 bases, and 7 bases lay in between. Per the germline V gene, CDR1 is SGHTA and CDR2 is FQGTGA. The CDR3 DNA is TGTGCCAGCAGGGACAACGGGGCCAACGTCCTGACTTTC. It is translated as CASRDNGANVLTF.

This clonotype showed up many times. The chain recombines TRBV4-3 with TRBJ2-6; 7 bases align to TRBD1. The CDR3 has 16 amino acids. Germline assignment: CDR1 LGHNA and CDR2 YSLEER. The V segment lost 5 bases and the J segment 0 bases; nucleotides outside the gene matches: 4. CDR3 residues: CASSGTDSSGANVLTF. The CDR3 DNA sequence: TGCGCCAGCAGCGGGACAGACAGCTCTGGGGCCAACGTCCTGACTTTC.

This clonotype was seen only a few times. This sequence joins TRBV20-1 and TRBJ2-1, with D hard to call. Germline V gene sequence: CDR1 DFQATT, CDR2 SNEGSKA (reference sequence). Trimming stripped 5 bases from V and 4 bases from J, with 12 bases between. CDR3 length: 13 residues. Here the CDR3 reads CSAYDWQYNEQFF. The CDR3 DNA follows: TGCAGTGCTTACGACTGGCAGTACAATGAGCAGTTCTTC.

This clonotype has ten or more counts. As DNA, the CDR3 is TGCAGCGTTGTGGGGGTCCACGAGCAGTACTTC. It codes for CSVVGVHEQYF. V gene TRBV29-1 combines with J gene TRBJ2-7; D assignment may be TRBD1 or TRBD2 (5 bases each). Germline V gives CDR1 SQVTM, CDR2 ANQGSEA. CDR3 size: 11 residues. Trimming cost V 4 bases and J 5 bases, with 9 bases left between them.

The chain is built from TRBV30 and TRBJ2-5; D gene uncertain. CDR1 and CDR2 from the germline V gene are GTSNPN and SVGIG (reference sequence). V was pared by 0 bases and J by 2 bases, with 13 bases between. There are 15 residues in the CDR3. CDR3 sequence (DNA): TGTGCCTGGAGTGTACAGAAAGGTCCACAAGAGACCCAGTACTTC. Encoded protein: CAWSVQKGPQETQYF.

There are a few counts of this clonotype. This sequence joins TRBV29-1 and TRBJ2-1, with a possible D match to TRBD2 (6 bases). The CDR3 sequence is 15 residues long. From germline, CDR1 is SQVTM and CDR2 ANQGSEA. V shed 7 bases and J shed 4 bases, with 20 bases lying between them. CDR3 DNA: TGCAGCGCCCCGGGGTCGGGAGAGTGGTACAATGAGCAGTTCTTC. Its protein product is CSAPGSGEWYNEQFF.

This sequence joins TRBV4-2 and TRBJ1-2; TRBD1 matches at 8 bases. J was trimmed by 4 bases and V by 0 bases; bases with no gene match: 10. The CDR3 runs 17 residues. CDR1 and CDR2 from the germline V gene are LGHNA and YNFKEQ. The CDR3 DNA reads TGTGCCAGCAGCCAAGATATTGCGGGACAGGTCATCTATGGCTACACCTTC. Translated, it gives CASSQDIAGQVIYGYTF.

The chain has TRBV7-9 and TRBJ2-7, with 7 bases matching TRBD2. This CDR3 contains 14 residues. The V gene end was trimmed by 5 bases and the J gene end by 7 bases; junction bases not matched to a gene: 11. Looked up from germline, CDR1 is SEHNR and CDR2 is FQNEAQ (reference sequence). The CDR3 DNA reads as TGTGCCAGCAGCCCGATTAGCCGGGGGGTAGAGCAGTACTTC. This sequence encodes CASSPISRGVEQYF.

In this sample, this clonotype turned up many times. This chain connects TRBV7-9 to TRBJ2-7; 11 bases match TRBD1. Germline V gene sequence: CDR1 SEHNR, CDR2 FQNEAQ (reference sequence). V gave up 5 bases and J gave up 4 bases; unmatched junction bases: 7. The CDR3 runs 15 residues. CDR3 nucleotides: TGTGCCAGCAGCCCTCGGGACAGGGGGTTGTACGAGCAGTACTTC. Its translation: CASSPRDRGLYEQYF. Filled out from reference TRBV7-9 and TRBJ2-7, the complete variable domain reads DTGVSQNPRHKITKRGQNVTFRCDPISEHNRLYWYRQTLGQGPEFLTYFQNEAQLEKSRLLSDRFSAERPKGSFSTLEIQRTEQGDSAMYLCASSPRDRGLYEQYFGPGTRLTVT.

The CDR3 DNA reads as TGTGCCAGCAGTTACCCCGGTGCGGAAACCTACTCTGGGGCCAACGTCCTGACTTTC. Residues: CASSYPGAETYSGANVLTF. This sequence joins TRBV6-2 or TRBV6-3 and TRBJ2-6, with unresolved D. CDR3 length equals 19 residues. CDR1 is MNHEY and CDR2 is SVGEGT in the germline V gene. Trimming removed 2 bases from V and 0 bases from J, with 17 bases in between.

The rearrangement links TRBV7-8 to TRBJ2-3; no definite D call. Germline CDR1 reads SGHVS; CDR2 reads FQNEAQ. V shed 1 base and J shed 3 bases, with 8 bases lying between them. The CDR3 covers 14 residues. The CDR3 DNA follows: TGTGCCAGCAGCTTAGGGGTAAATACAGATACGCAGTATTTT. Translating it yields CASSLGVNTDTQYF.

The rearrangement links TRBV5-1 to TRBJ2-6; D is undetermined. Trimming took off 0 bases at V and 0 bases at J, with 16 bases between the two ends. Per the germline V gene, CDR1 is SGHRS and CDR2 is YFSETQ. This CDR3 has 19 amino acids. CDR3 DNA: TGCGCCAGCAGCTTGGGTCTGGACCGCCCCCTCTCTGGGGCCAACGTCCTGACTTTC. Its protein product is CASSLGLDRPLSGANVLTF.